Each of the 5 T cell receptor beta chains below was sequenced from the same sample in a study of beta chain features in type 1 diabetes. Study-level findings and limits: Shortening of TCRB CDR3s, moderate but significant, appeared in all four CD4+ subsets of Type 1 diabetes patients.

The antigens of these receptors remain unknown. Expressed TCRB transcripts were sequenced after all isolated RNA was converted to cDNA. Clones were sequenced by immunoSEQ multiplex PCR, and TCRdb holds only the in-frame ones, with some missing. Of 680,000 or so clones detected, over 10% appear once; the ten largest clones hold 0.02% to 0.025%. The sequenced material came from naive CD4+ T cells from blood. These receptors all come from a man aged 18 to 30 with type 1 diabetes.

This clone was counted only a few times. V and J are TRBV5-4 and TRBJ2-5; possible D gene TRBD2, 7 bases. Germline assignment: CDR1 SGHNT and CDR2 YYREEE (reference sequence). Trimming left V 0 bases short and J 4 bases short, with 16 bases between. The CDR3 length is 16 residues. The CDR3 region has the DNA TGTGCCAGCAGCTTGGCTCTGGGGGGGCCCAGAGAGACCCAGTACTTC. Translated, it gives CASSLALGGPRETQYF.

The chain employs TRBV29-1 and TRBJ2-2; TRBD2 might be the D (5 bases). With 4 bases removed from V and 5 bases from J, the gap between germline ends came to 14 bases. The CDR3 length is 14 residues. Germline V lookup: CDR1 SQVTM, CDR2 ANQGSEA. The DNA of the CDR3 is TGCAGCGTTGTGGTAACTAGACTAACCGGGGAGCTGTTTTTT. Its protein product is CSVVVTRLTGELFF.

This chain connects TRBV5-6 to TRBJ2-3; unclear D gene. Between the trimmed V and J ends, which lost 1 base and 4 bases, there was a span of 10 bases. The CDR3 is 14 amino acids. Germline CDR1 is SGHDT and CDR2 is YYEEEE. CDR3 coding DNA: TGTGCCAGCAGCTTGTCGGCCGAGGCAGATACGCAGTATTTT. This codes for CASSLSAEADTQYF.

This clone has just a few counts. The sample contains more than one DNA sequence encoding this CDR3. J is TRBJ2-3 and V is TRBV28; D gene uncertain. Germline V gene lookup returns CDR1 MDHEN and CDR2 SYDVKM. V shed 6 bases and J shed 4 bases, with 8 bases lying between them. The CDR3 spans 12 residues. CDR3 bases: TGTGCCAGCAGCCTAAGGGCAGATACGCAGTATTTT. This gives the protein CASSLRADTQYF.

V and J are TRBV12-5 and TRBJ2-3; 8 bases fit TRBD1. The germline V gene has CDR1 LGHNT and CDR2 FRNRAP. CDR3 length: 16 amino acids. The V and J ends lost 4 bases and 1 base, in that order; junction bases with no gene match: 7. The CDR3 coding sequence is TGTGCTAGTGGTTCCTATAAGGACAGGGGCACAGATACGCAGTATTTT. This gives the protein CASGSYKDRGTDTQYF.